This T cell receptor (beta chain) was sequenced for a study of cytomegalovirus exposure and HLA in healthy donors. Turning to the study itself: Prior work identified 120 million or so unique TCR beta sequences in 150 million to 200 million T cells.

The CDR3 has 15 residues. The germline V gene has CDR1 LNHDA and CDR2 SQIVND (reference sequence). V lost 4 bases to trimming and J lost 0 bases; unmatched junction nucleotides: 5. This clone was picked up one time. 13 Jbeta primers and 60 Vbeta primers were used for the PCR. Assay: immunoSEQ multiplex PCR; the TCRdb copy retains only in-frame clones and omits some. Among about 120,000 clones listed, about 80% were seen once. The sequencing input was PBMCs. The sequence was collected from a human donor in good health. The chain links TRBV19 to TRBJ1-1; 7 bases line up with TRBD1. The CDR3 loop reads CASSRTGMMNTEAFF. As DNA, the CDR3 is TGTGCCAGTAGTAGGACAGGTATGATGAACACTGAAGCTTTCTTT.